This TCR beta chain is from a study of T cell responses to AZD1222 COVID-19 vaccine. Pooled together were second doses at about 4 or about 12 weeks. Whole-study findings and limits: Females outnumbered males among donors, who were mostly white British; clonal diversity was possibly underestimated.

Data came from immunoSEQ multiplex PCR; TCRdb stores just in-frame clones and leaves some out. The sample lists more than 120,000 clones; roughly 93% were seen once. As for this clone: The antigen remains unidentified.

The V and J ends lost 5 bases and 8 bases, in that order; junction bases with no gene match: 1. The CDR3 covers 13 residues. The clonotype originates from an adult who received the AZD1222 COVID-19 vaccine. Source: peripheral blood, taken 28 days after the second AZD1222 dose. The V and J genes are TRBV12-3 or TRBV12-4 and TRBJ1-6; 9 nucleotides align to TRBD1. CDR3 bases: TGTGCCAGCAGTCGGACAGGGGATTCACCCCTCCACTTT. This sequence encodes CASSRTGDSPLHF.